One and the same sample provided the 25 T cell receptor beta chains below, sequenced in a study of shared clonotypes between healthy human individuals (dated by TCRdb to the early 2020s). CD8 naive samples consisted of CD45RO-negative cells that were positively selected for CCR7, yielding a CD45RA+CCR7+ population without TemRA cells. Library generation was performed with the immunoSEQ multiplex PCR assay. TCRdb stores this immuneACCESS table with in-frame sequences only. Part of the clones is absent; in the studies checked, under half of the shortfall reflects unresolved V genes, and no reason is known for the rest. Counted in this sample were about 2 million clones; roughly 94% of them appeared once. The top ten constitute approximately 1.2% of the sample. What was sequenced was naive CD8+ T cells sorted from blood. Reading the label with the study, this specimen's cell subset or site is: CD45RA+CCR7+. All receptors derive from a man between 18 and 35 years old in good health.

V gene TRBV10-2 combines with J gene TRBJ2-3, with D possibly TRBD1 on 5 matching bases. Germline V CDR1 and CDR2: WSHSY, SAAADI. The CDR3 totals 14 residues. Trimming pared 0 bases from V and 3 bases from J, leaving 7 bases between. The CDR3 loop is CASSESGATDTQYF. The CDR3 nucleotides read TGCGCCAGCAGTGAGTCAGGGGCAACAGATACGCAGTATTTT.

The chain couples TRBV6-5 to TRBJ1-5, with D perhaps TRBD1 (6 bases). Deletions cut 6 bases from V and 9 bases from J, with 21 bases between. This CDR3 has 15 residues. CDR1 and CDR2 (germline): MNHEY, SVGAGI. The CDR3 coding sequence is TGTGCCAGCAGGGTCGACAGGAATCCTGGGAGGCCCCAGCATTTT. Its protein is CASRVDRNPGRPQHF.

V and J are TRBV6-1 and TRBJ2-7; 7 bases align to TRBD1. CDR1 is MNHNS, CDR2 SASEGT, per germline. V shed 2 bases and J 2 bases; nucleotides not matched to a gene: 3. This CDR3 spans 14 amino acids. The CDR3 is CASSERDSTYEQYF. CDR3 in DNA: TGTGCCAGCAGTGAACGGGACAGTACCTACGAGCAGTACTTC.

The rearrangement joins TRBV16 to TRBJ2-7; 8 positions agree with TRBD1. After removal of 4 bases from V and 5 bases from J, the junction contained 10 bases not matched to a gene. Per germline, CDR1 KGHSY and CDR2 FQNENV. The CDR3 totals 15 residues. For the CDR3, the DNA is TGTGCCAGCAGCCGAACCGGGACAGGCCCTGACGAGCAGTACTTC. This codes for CASSRTGTGPDEQYF.

The CDR3: CASSLLGGYNEQFF. CDR3 nucleotides: TGTGCCAGCAGCTTACTAGGGGGATACAATGAGCAGTTCTTC. This chain joins TRBV7-9 and TRBJ2-1; tentatively, D is TRBD1 (6 bases). Per germline, CDR1 SEHNR and CDR2 FQNEAQ (reference sequence). The CDR3 sequence is 14 residues long. The V end was cut by 2 bases, the J end by 4 bases, with 9 bases between.

CDR3 DNA sequence: TGCGCCAGCAGCTTGGCGGGAGGGCCGGCCAATGAGCAGTTCTTC. It specifies CASSLAGGPANEQFF. The chain recombines TRBV5-1 with TRBJ2-1; 8 bases match TRBD2. J lost 6 bases, V lost 0 bases, and 5 bases had no gene match. The CDR3 length is 15 residues. From germline, CDR1 is SGHRS and CDR2 YFSETQ.

CDR3 in amino acids: CAWSVASTEAFF. For the CDR3, the DNA is TGTGCCTGGAGTGTAGCCAGCACTGAAGCTTTCTTT. J is TRBJ1-1 and V is TRBV30; D remains unclear. CDR3 length equals 12 residues. Germline CDR1 reads GTSNPN; CDR2 reads SVGIG (reference sequence). The germline V and J ends were trimmed by 0 bases and 4 bases, with 6 bases remaining between them.

In DNA form, the CDR3 reads TGTGCCAGCAGTGCCTACGCAGTGACCCAAGAGACCCAGTACTTC. Amino acid sequence: CASSAYAVTQETQYF. The chain is built from TRBV27 and TRBJ2-5, with D uncertain. V dropped 5 bases and J dropped 1 base, with 14 bases sitting between them. The CDR3 contains 15 residues. Germline V gene lookup returns CDR1 MNHEY and CDR2 SMNVEV (reference sequence).

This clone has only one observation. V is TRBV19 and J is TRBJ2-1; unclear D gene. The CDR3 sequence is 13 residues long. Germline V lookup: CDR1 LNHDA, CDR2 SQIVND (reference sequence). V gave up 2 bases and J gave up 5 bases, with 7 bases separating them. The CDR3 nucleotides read TGTGCCAGTAGTATACGCAGGAACAATGAGCAGTTCTTC. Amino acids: CASSIRRNNEQFF.

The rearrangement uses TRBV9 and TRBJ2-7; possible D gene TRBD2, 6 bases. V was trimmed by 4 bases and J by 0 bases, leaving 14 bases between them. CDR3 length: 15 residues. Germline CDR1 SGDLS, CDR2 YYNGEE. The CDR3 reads CASSRYRDFSYEQYF. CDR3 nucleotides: TGTGCCAGCAGCCGTTATCGGGACTTCTCCTACGAGCAGTACTTC.

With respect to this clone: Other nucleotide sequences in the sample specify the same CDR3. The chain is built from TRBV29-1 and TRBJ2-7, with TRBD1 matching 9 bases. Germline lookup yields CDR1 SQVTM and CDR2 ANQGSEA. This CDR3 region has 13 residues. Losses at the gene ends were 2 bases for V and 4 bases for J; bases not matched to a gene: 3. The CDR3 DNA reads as TGCAGCGTTGAATGGGACAGGGATTACGAGCAGTACTTC. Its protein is CSVEWDRDYEQYF.

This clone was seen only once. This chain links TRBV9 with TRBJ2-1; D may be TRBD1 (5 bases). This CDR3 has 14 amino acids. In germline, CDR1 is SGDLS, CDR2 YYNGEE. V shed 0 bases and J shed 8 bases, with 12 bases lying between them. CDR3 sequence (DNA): TGTGCCAGCAGCGTAGATGGGGCGGCGGATGAGCAGTTCTTC. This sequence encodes CASSVDGAADEQFF.

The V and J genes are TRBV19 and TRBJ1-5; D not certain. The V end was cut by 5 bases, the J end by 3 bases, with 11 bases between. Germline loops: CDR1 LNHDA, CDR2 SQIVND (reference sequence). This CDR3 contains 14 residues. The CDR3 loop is CASSWNGDNQPQHF. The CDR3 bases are TGTGCCAGTAGTTGGAACGGGGACAATCAGCCCCAGCATTTT. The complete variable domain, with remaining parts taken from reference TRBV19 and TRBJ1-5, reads DGGITQSPKYLFRKEGQNVTLSCEQNLNHDAMYWYRQDPGQGLRLIYYSQIVNDFQKGDIAEGYSVSREKKESFPLTVTSAQKNPTAFYLCASSWNGDNQPQHFGDGTRLSIL.

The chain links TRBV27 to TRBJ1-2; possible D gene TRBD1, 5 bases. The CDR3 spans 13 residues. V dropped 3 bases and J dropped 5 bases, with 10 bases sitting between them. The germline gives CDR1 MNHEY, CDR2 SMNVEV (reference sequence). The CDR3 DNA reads TGTGCCAGCAGTTTCGGGACGGAATATGGCTACACCTTC. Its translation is CASSFGTEYGYTF.

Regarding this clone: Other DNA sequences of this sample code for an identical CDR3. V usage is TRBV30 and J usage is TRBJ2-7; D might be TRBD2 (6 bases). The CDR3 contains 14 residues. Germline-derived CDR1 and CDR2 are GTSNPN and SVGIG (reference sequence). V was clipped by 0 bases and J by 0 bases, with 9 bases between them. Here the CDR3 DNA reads TGTGCCTGGAGTGTTGGAGCGGGCTCCTACGAGCAGTACTTC. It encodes CAWSVGAGSYEQYF.

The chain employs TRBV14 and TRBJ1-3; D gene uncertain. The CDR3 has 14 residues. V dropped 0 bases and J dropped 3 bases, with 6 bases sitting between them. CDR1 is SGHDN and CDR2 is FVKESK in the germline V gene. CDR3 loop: CASSQDRVGNTIYF. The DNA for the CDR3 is TGTGCCAGCAGCCAAGATCGAGTTGGAAACACCATATATTTT.

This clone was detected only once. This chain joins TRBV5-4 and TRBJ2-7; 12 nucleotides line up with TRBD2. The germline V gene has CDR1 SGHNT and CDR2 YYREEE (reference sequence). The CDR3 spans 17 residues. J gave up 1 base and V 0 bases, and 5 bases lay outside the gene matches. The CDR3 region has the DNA TGTGCCAGCAGCTTGGGACTAGCGGGGGAGAGGTCCTACGAGCAGTACTTC. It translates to CASSLGLAGERSYEQYF.

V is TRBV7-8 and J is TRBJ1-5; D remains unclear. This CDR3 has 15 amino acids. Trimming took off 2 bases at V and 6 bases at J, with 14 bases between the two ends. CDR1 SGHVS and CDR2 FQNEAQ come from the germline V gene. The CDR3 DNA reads TGTGCCAGCAGCTTACTGTCATCCATAGGTCAGCCCCAGCATTTT. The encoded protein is CASSLLSSIGQPQHF.

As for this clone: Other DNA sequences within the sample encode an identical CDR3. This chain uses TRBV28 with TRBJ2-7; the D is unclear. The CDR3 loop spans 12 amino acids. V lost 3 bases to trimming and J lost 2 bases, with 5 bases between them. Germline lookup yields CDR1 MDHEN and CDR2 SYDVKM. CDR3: CASSFRPYEQYF. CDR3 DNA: TGTGCCAGCAGTTTTCGCCCCTACGAGCAGTACTTC.

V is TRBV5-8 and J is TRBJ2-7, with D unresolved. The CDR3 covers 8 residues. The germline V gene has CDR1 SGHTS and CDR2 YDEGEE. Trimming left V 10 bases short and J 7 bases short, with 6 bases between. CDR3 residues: CAHEEQYF. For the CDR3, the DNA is TGTGCCCACGAGGAGCAGTACTTC.

CDR3 sequence (DNA): TGTGCCAGCAGCTTACGGTATGAGGGGCCGAACACTGAAGCTTTCTTT. This gives the protein CASSLRYEGPNTEAFF. The chain is built from TRBV11-3 and TRBJ1-1, with D possibly matching TRBD1 (5 bases). Trimming pared 2 bases from V and 1 base from J, leaving 14 bases between. In germline, CDR1 is SGHNT, CDR2 YENEEA. CDR3 length equals 16 residues.

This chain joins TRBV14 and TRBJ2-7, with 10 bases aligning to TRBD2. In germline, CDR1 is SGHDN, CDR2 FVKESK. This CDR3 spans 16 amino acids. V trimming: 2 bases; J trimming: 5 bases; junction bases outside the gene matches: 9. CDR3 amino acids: CASSQSLAGVQNEQYF. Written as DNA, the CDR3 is TGTGCCAGCAGCCAATCCCTAGCGGGAGTCCAGAACGAGCAGTACTTC. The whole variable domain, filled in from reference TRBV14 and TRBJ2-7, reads EAGVTQFPSHSVIEKGQTVTLRCDPISGHDNLYWYRRVMGKEIKFLLHFVKESKQDESGMPNNRFLAERTGGTYSTLKVQPAELEDSGVYFCASSQSLAGVQNEQYFGPGTRLTVT.

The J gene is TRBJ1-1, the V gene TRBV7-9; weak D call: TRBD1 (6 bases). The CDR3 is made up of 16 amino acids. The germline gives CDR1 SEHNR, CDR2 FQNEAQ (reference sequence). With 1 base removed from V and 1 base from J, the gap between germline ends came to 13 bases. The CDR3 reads CASSLGAGARNTEAFF. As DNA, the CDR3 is TGTGCCAGCAGCTTAGGTGCAGGGGCCAGGAACACTGAAGCTTTCTTT.

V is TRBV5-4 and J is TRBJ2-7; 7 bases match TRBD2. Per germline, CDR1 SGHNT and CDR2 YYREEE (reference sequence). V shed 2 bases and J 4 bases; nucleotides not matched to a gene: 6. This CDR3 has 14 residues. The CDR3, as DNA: TGTGCCAGCAGCTTTCAGGCTAGCGGATACGAGCAGTACTTC. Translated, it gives CASSFQASGYEQYF.

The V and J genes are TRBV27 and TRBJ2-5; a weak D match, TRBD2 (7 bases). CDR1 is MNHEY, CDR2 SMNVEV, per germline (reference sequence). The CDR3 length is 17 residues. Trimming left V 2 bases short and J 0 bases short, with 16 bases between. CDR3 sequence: CASSLAGALVNQETQYF. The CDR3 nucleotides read TGTGCCAGCAGTTTAGCGGGGGCCCTCGTAAACCAAGAGACCCAGTACTTC.